This record concerns one T cell receptor (beta chain) sequence. What it recognizes is unknown. Germline V CDR1 and CDR2: LNHDA, SQIVND (reference sequence). Trimming stripped 3 bases from V and 7 bases from J, with 19 bases between. CDR3 length equals 16 residues. This record belongs to a study of neurological immune-mediated disorders. Points from the study as a whole: The most TCR clonal expansion was seen in HTLV-1-associated myelopathy, and the least was seen in multiple sclerosis, which fell below healthy controls. When repertoires were grouped phylogenetically, those of 18 of 34 multiple sclerosis patients fell into one related-CDR3 cluster, a possible signature.

TCRdb processed the 5' RACE reads anew with MiXCR; each CDR3 protein has one entry. The data hold 55,000 to 65,000 distinct CDR3 sequences, with 3% to 4% observed a single time. Source material: PBMCs. The TCR originated in a woman in her thirties with multiple sclerosis. V and J are TRBV19 and TRBJ1-5; D is unresolved. CDR3 region: CASSIVVPASMQPQHF. Written as DNA, the CDR3 is TGTGCCAGTAGTATTGTGGTTCCGGCCAGTATGCAGCCCCAGCATTTT.